Included here is one T cell receptor (beta chain) sequence, with context. What it binds is not known. These data come from a study of molecular identifiers for immune sequencing clone quantification. About the research overall: In replicates, the authors split RNA from roughly 20,000 or 100,000 naive CD8 cells five ways and sequenced four. Study observations and caveats: Over 98% of effector molecules, yet under 1% of naive-cell molecules, were held by clones above 20 RNA copies.

The naive CD8 libraries originated from between roughly 20,000 and 1,000,000 sorted cells and drew on 10%, 30% or 50% RNA. Preparation methods for the bulk TCR libraries were those previously described, with listed TCR primers. From the PCR reads, TCRdb called clonotypes with MiXCR, one entry per CDR3 protein. Found here are nearly 650,000 distinct CDR3 sequences, roughly 23% of them singletons; the top ten hold 0.7% to 0.95%. With 5 bases removed from V and 0 bases from J, the gap between germline ends came to 18 bases. Per germline, CDR1 LNHDA and CDR2 SQIVND (reference sequence). CDR3 length: 17 amino acids.

The sample was naive CD8+ T cells from blood, with Jurkat cell RNA spiked in. The subset: FACS-sorted CD8+CD4-CCR7+CD45RA+ naive T cells. The chain joins TRBV19 to TRBJ2-3, with D unclear. This receptor was identified in a human donor in good health. Some libraries in this study had Jurkat cell RNA spiked in. The CDR3 sequence is CASSQNPGPTSTDTQYF. The CDR3, as DNA: TGTGCCAGTAGTCAAAACCCCGGGCCAACTAGCACAGATACGCAGTATTTT.